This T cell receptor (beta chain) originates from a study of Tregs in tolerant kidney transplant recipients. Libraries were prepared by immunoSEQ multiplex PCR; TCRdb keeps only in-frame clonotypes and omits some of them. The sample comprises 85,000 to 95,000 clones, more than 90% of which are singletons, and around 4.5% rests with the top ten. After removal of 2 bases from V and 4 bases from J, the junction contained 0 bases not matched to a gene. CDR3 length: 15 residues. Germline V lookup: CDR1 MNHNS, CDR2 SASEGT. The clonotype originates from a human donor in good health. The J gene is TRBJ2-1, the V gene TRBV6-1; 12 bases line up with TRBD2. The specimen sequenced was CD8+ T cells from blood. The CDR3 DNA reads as TGTGCCAGCAGTGAACTAGCGGGGGGGTACAATGAGCAGTTCTTC. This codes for CASSELAGGYNEQFF.